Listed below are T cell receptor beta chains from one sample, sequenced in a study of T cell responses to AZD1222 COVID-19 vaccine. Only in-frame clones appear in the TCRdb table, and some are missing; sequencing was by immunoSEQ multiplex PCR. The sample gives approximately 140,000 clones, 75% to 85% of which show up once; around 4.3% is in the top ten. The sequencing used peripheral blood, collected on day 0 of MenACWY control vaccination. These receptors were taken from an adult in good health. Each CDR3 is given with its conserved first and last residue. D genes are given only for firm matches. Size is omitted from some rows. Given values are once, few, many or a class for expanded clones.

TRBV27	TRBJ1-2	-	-	TGTGCCAGCAGTTTAGGACAGTCCCAGCGGGGCTACACCTTC	CASSLGQSQRGYTF
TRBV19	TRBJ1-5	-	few	TGTGCCAGTAGGCTATACGGAAATCAGCCCCAGCATTTT	CASRLYGNQPQHF
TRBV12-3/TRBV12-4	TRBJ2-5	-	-	TGTGCCAGCAGTTTAAAGGTTCAAGAGACCCAGTACTTC	CASSLKVQETQYF
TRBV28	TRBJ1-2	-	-	TGTGCCAGCAGTTCAAAGGTTTGGTATGGCTACACCTTC	CASSSKVWYGYTF
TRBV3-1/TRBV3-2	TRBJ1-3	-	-	TGTGCCAGCAGGGACAATTACTCTGGAAACACCATATATTTT	CASRDNYSGNTIYF
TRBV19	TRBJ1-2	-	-	TGTGCCAGTCTACCTCAGGGACGAGTCTATGGCTACACCTTC	CASLPQGRVYGYTF
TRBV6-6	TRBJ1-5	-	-	TGTGCCAGCAAAAACGGGGCAAATCAGCCCCAGCATTTT	CASKNGANQPQHF
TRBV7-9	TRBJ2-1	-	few	TGTGCCAGCAGCCCCAAATCCCCGGGGAAAGGCTCCTACAATGAGCAGTTCTTC	CASSPKSPGKGSYNEQFF
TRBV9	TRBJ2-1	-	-	TGTGCCAGCAGCGTAGTCTCCAACAACAATGAGCAGTTCTTC	CASSVVSNNNEQFF
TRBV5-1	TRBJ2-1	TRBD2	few	TGCGCCAGCAGCTTGCCCTGGGGTAGCGGGGGGGCAAGTTATGAGCAGTTCTTC	CASSLPWGSGGASYEQFF
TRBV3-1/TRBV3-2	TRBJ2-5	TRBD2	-	TGTGCCAGCAGCCAAGGCGGGGGGCGGGAGACCCAGTACTTC	CASSQGGGRETQYF
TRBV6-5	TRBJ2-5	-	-	TGTGCCAGCACCCCGGGACGGATCCAAGAGACCCAGTACTTC	CASTPGRIQETQYF
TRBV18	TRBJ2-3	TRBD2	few	TGTGCCAGCTCACCGGGGGGGTGGAGAAGCACAGATACGCAGTATTTT	CASSPGGWRSTDTQYF
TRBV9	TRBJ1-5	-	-	TGTGCCAGCAGCGGCGGACATGGGAGCAATCAGCCCCAGCATTTT	CASSGGHGSNQPQHF
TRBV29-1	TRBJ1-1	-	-	TGCAGCACGGGGAGGGAAGCTTTCTTT	CSTGREAFF
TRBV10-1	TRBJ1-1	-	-	TGCGCCAGCAGTGAGTCGAAGGCAGGCGGTGAAGCTTTCTTT	CASSESKAGGEAFF
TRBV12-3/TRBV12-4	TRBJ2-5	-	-	TGTGCCAGCAGTTTAGCCTTCGGTGGGACCCAGTACTTC	CASSLAFGGTQYF
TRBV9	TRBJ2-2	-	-	TGTGCCAGCAGCGTAGCATCGGGCACCGGGGAGCTGTTTTTT	CASSVASGTGELFF
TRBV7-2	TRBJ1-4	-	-	TGTGCCAGCAGCTTTCAACAGGGAAATGAAAAACTGTTTTTT	CASSFQQGNEKLFF
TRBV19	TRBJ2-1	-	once	TGTGCCAGTAGTATAAATTACGGCTCCTACAATGAGCAGTTCTTC	CASSINYGSYNEQFF